This entry describes one TCR beta chain. No antigen is known for it. No qualities accompany the bases; no much larger clone lies one base away. TCRbeta CDR3 regions were amplified from genomic DNA using the immunoSEQ Assay, a bias-controlled multiplex PCR. In the source study's methods: The number of nucleated cells in each sample was estimated from the amplification of reference gene primers within the assay. Sequence reads were collapsed and filtered to measure the absolute abundance of every unique TCRbeta CDR3 rearrangement. For each sample, productive Simpson clonality was calculated as the square root of Simpson's diversity index across productive rearrangements. Held by TCRdb, this immuneACCESS table contains in-frame sequences only and omits some clones. Under half of the omission traces to an unresolved V gene where checked; the cause of the rest is unknown. That table supplies the V and J calls and clone size; D and trimming were determined from the DNA. The sample records roughly 29,000 clones, 70% to 90% of which are singletons. The top ten clonotypes cover roughly 10% of the sample.

These data are taken from a study of blood T cell repertoires in COVID-19 (TCRdb year 2020). Turning to the overall study: The collaborator samples originated in the United States, Italy and Spain and spanned the acute and convalescent phases of COVID-19. The repertoires were released in a freely available public database meant as a resource for research on the immune response to SARS-CoV-2. A de-identified subject ID, COVID-19 status, age in years and sex were almost always included in the sample metadata. Samples came from the ongoing ImmuneRACE study (first 160 participants) plus 1,254 subjects from 6 global collaborators. Deeply sampled blood TCRbeta repertoires from subjects exposed to, actively infected with, or recovered from COVID-19 were included in the dataset. Where available, HLA class I and class II types were taken from metadata supplied by the sample provider and were not determined by assay-based typing. The prospective study material was composed of cDNA or gDNA derived from T cells, B-cell-depleted T cells, or PBMCs.

Results and caveats for the whole study, not just this receptor: Clinical and demographic metadata were provided uncurated, with the amount varying by source and participant.

Each collaborating institution followed its own protocols to collect whole blood in K2EDTA tubes. For TCRbeta analysis, collaborators shipped samples as frozen whole blood, isolated PBMCs, or DNA extracted from either of those sample types. In the germline V gene, CDR1 corresponds to SGHVS and CDR2 to FNYEAQ. Deletion took 4 bases off V and 7 bases off J, with a span of 17 bases between the germline ends. The CDR3 goes from the cysteine to the phenylalanine over 15 residues. Kept here is only the CDR3 DNA, which spans 45 bases and is read in frame from base 1. The chain is made from TRBV7-6 and TRBJ1-5, with TRBD1 tentatively as D gene (6 bases match). This clonotype was obtained from a human donor in a cohort sampled during active COVID-19. Sequences were obtained from peripheral blood. The sequenced DNA is TGTGCCAGCAGCTCTGAAACAGGGAAAAACCAGCCCCAGCATTTT. It encodes CASSSETGKNQPQHF.